This T cell receptor (beta chain) comes out of a study of T cells after yellow fever vaccination. Study-wide results and limits: Contamination by abundant bulk-population clonotypes could be present in FACS-sorted repertoires.

With respect to this clonotype: Its specificity is not known.

TCRdb analysed the 5' RACE reads with MiXCR anew, one entry per CDR3 protein. The table has approximately 300,000 distinct CDR3 sequences, about 6.6% seen once; the top ten hold over 15%. The germline V and J ends were trimmed by 2 bases and 0 bases, with 14 bases remaining between them. Per the germline V gene, CDR1 is LGHNA and CDR2 is YSLEER. This CDR3 spans 17 amino acids. The chain recombines TRBV4-3 with TRBJ2-1; D gene ambiguous. This TCR was sampled from a man aged 18 to 30 who received the YFV17D yellow fever vaccine. The sample was PBMCs, taken around 45 days after the first yellow fever vaccination. CDR3: CASSQSETGSSYNEQFF. The CDR3 DNA reads TGCGCCAGCAGCCAATCTGAAACCGGTAGCTCCTACAATGAGCAGTTCTTC.